This T cell receptor beta chain was profiled in a study of control samples from healthy donors and cancer patients (dated by TCRdb to about 2020). A remark on this clone: Its antigen specificity is not known. No qualities accompany the bases; no much larger clone lies one base away.

Per the germline V gene (reference sequence), WNHNN is the CDR1 and SYGVQD is the CDR2. Between the V and J ends, shortened by 6 bases and 6 bases respectively, the junction contains 17 bases. Counted from cysteine to phenylalanine, this CDR3 has 15 amino acids. Solely the CDR3 DNA is kept, with 45 bases framed from the first base. The method was the immunoSEQ multiplex PCR assay. This immuneACCESS table, as held by TCRdb, lists in-frame sequences with V and J called but not all clones. Of the missing ones, under half trace to an unresolved V gene in checked studies; the others have no known cause. The sample includes 100,000 to 110,000 clones, with roughly 87% observed a single time. More than 15% of the sample is taken by the ten largest.

What was sequenced was blood. The chain joins TRBV10-1 to TRBJ2-2; the D call is possibly TRBD1 or TRBD2, each sharing 7 bases. This TCR came from a woman aged 45-60 years in good health. The CDR3 protein is CASRAARGGAGELFF. DNA sequence: TGCGCCAGCAGGGCAGCCAGGGGGGGAGCCGGGGAGCTGTTTTTT.